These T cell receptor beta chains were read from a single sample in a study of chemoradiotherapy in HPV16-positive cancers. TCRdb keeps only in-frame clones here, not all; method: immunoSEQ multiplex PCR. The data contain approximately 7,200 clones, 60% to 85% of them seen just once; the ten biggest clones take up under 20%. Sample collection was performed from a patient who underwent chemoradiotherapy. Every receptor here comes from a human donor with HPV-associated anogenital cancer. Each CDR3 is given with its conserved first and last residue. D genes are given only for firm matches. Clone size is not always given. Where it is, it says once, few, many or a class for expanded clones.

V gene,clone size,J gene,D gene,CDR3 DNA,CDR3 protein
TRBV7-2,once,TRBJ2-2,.,TGTGCCAGCAGCTTAGGGTGGAACACCGGGGAGCTGTTTTTT,CASSLGWNTGELFF
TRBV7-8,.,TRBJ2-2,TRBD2,TGTGCCAGCAGCTTAGGGCGGGGGAAGAACACCGGGGAGCTGTTTTTT,CASSLGRGKNTGELFF
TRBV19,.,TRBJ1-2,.,TGTGCCAGTAGTATAACAGGGATTAAGAATGGCTACACCTTC,CASSITGIKNGYTF
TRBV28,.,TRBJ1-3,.,TGTGCCAGCAGTTTCCAGGGTGGAAACACCATATATTTT,CASSFQGGNTIYF
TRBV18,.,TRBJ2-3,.,TGTGCCAGCTCACGGGAGGCCTCGGGTACGCAGTATTTT,CASSREASGTQYF
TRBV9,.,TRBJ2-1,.,TGTGCCAGCAGCGTAGCTGGGAATGGTGGTGAGCAGTTCTTC,CASSVAGNGGEQFF
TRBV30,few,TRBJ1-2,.,TGTGCCTGGAGCTATAGGGGGACGGCCTATGGCTACACCTTC,CAWSYRGTAYGYTF
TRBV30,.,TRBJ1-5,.,TGTGCCTGGAGTTCCGGGGATAGGCCCCAGCATTTT,CAWSSGDRPQHF
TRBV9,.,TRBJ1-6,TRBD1,TGTGCCAGCAGCGCAAAGACAGGGGACTCCTATAATTCACCCCTCCACTTT,CASSAKTGDSYNSPLHF
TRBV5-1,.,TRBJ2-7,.,TGCGCCAGCAAAGGGGAATACGAGCAGTACTTC,CASKGEYEQYF
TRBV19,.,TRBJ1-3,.,TGTGCCAGTAGTCTAGGTGGGGCTTCTGGAAACACCATATATTTT,CASSLGGASGNTIYF
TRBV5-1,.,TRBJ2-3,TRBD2,TGCGCCAGCAGCCGGATGACTAGCGGGGGCACAGATACGCAGTATTTT,CASSRMTSGGTDTQYF
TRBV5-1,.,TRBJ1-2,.,TGCGCCAGCAGCCTCACCGGGAGAGCCTCGGGGTATGGCTACACCTTC,CASSLTGRASGYGYTF
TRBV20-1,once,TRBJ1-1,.,TGCAGTGCTACAGGCATAACTGAAGCTTTCTTT,CSATGITEAFF
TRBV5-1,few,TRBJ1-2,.,TGCGCCAGCAGCTTTCGGGTCGCTCAAGATGGCTACACCTTC,CASSFRVAQDGYTF
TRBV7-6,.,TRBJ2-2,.,TGTGCCAGCAGCTTAGAGCAGATCACCGGGGAGCTGTTTTTT,CASSLEQITGELFF
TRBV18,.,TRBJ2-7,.,TGTGCCAGCTCACCGGGATACTACGAGCAGTACTTC,CASSPGYYEQYF
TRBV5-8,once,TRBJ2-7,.,TGTGCCAGCAGCGTCGGACCAGGAGACTTCTACGAGCAGTACTTC,CASSVGPGDFYEQYF
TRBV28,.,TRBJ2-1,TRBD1,TGTGCCAGCAGTCCCCTCCGGGACAGCTTTTCGAGCTCCTACAATGAGCAGTTCTTC,CASSPLRDSFSSSYNEQFF
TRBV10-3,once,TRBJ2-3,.,TGTGCCATCAGAGTAGGGGATACGCAGTATTTT,CAIRVGDTQYF
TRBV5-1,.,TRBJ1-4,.,TGCGCCAGCAGCAGGGGGACCGCAACTAATGAAAAACTGTTTTTT,CASSRGTATNEKLFF
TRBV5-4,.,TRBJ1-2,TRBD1,TGTGCCAGCAGCTTGACAGGGGCGGGGGGCTACACCTTC,CASSLTGAGGYTF